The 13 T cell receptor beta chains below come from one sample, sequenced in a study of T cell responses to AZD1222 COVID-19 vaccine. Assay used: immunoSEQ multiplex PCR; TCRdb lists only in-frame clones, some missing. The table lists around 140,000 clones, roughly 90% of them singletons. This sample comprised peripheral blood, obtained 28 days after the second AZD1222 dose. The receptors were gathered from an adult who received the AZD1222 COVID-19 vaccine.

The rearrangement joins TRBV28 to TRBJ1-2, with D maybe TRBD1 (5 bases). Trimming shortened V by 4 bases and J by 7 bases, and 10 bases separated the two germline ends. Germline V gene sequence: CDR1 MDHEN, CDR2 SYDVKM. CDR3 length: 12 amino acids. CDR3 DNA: TGTGCCAGCAGTTCCAGGGTTATTGGCTACACCTTC. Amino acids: CASSSRVIGYTF.

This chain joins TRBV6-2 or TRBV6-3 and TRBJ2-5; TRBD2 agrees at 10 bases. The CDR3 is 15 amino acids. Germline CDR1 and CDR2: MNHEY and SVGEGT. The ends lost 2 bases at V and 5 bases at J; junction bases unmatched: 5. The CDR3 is CASSYQGLAYETQYF. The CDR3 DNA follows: TGTGCCAGCAGTTACCAGGGACTAGCGTATGAGACCCAGTACTTC.

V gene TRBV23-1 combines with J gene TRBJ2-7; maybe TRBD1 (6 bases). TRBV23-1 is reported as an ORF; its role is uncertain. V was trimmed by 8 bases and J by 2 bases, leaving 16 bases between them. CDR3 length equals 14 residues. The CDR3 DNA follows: TGCGCCAGCGTTTCTCCCGGGACAACCTACGAGCAGTACTTC. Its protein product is CASVSPGTTYEQYF.

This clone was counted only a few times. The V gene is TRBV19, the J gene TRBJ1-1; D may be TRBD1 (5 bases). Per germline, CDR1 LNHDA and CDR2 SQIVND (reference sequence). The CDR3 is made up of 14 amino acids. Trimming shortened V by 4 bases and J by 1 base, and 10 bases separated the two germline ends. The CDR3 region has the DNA TGTGCCAGTAGTAGTGGGACGGGGAACACTGAAGCTTTCTTT. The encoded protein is CASSSGTGNTEAFF.

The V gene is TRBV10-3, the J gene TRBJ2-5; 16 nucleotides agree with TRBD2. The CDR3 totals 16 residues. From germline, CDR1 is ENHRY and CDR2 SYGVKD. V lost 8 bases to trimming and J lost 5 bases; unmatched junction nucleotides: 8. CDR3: CAIGGLAGGPQETQYF. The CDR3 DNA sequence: TGTGCCATCGGGGGACTAGCGGGAGGGCCTCAGGAGACCCAGTACTTC.

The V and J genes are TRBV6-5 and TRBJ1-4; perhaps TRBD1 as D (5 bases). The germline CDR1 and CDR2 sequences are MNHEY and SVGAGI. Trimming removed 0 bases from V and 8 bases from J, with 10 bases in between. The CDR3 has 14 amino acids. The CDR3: CASSYSGVREKLFF. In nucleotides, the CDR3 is TGTGCCAGCAGTTACTCAGGGGTTCGGGAAAAACTGTTTTTT.

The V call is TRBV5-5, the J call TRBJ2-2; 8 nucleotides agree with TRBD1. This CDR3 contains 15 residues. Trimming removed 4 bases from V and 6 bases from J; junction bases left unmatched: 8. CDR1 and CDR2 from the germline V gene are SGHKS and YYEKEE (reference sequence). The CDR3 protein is CASSEMDRVPGELFF. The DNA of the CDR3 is TGTGCCAGCAGCGAGATGGACAGGGTTCCCGGGGAGCTGTTTTTT.

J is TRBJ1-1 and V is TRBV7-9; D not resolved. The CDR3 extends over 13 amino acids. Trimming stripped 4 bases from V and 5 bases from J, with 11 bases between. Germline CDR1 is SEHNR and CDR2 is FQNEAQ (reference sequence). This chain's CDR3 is CASSSSFVTEAFF. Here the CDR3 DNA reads TGTGCCAGCAGCTCCAGTTTCGTGACTGAAGCTTTCTTT.

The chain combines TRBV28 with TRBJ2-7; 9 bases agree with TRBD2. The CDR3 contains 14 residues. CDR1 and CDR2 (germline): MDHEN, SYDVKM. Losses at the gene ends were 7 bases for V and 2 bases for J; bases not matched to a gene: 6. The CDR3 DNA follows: TGTGCCAGCATAGCTAGCGGGAAAGCCTACGAGCAGTACTTC. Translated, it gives CASIASGKAYEQYF.

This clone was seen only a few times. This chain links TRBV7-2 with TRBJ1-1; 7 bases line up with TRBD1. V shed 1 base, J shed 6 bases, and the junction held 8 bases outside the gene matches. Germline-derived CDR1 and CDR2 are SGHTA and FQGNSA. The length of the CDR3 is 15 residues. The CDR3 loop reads CASSLGNRGTAEAFF. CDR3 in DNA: TGTGCCAGCAGCTTAGGCAACAGGGGTACAGCTGAAGCTTTCTTT. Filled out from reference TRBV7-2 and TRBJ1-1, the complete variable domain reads GAGVSQSPSNKVTEKGKDVELRCDPISGHTALYWYRQSLGQGLEFLIYFQGNSAPDKSGLPSDRFSAERTGGSVSTLTIQRTQQEDSAVYLCASSLGNRGTAEAFFGQGTRLTVV.

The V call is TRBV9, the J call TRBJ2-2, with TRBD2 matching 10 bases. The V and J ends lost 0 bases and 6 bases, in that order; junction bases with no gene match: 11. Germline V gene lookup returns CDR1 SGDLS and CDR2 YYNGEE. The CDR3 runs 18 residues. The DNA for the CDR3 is TGTGCCAGCAGCGTAGTTCTCCTAGCGGGAGATGTCTCCGGGGAGCTGTTTTTT. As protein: CASSVVLLAGDVSGELFF. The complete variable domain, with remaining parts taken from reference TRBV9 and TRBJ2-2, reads DSGVTQTPKHLITATGQRVTLRCSPRSGDLSVYWYQQSLDQGLQFLIQYYNGEERAKGNILERFSAQQFPDLHSELNLSSLELGDSALYFCASSVVLLAGDVSGELFFGEGSRLTVL.

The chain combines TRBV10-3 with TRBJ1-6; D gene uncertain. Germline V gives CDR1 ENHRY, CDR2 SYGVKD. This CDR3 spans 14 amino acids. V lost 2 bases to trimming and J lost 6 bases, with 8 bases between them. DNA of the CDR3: TGTGCCATCAGTGAGACCAAGGGTAATTCACCCCTCCACTTT. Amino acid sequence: CAISETKGNSPLHF.

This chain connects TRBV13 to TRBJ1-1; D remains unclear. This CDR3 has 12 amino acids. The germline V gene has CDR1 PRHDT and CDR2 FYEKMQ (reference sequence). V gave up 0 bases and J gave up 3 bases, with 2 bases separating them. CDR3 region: CASSLGYTEAFF. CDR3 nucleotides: TGTGCCAGCAGCTTAGGGTACACTGAAGCTTTCTTT.